This passage covers 24 T cell receptor beta chains from one sample sequenced in a study of T cell responses to AZD1222 COVID-19 vaccine. Generated by immunoSEQ multiplex PCR, the TCRdb table keeps only in-frame clones and is missing some. The sample consists of 150,000 to 200,000 clones, around 94% of them appearing once. The sequencing here drew on peripheral blood, taken 28 days after the second AZD1222 dose. The source of these receptors is an adult who received the AZD1222 COVID-19 vaccine.

This clone showed up just once. V is TRBV19 and J is TRBJ2-3; 8 positions match TRBD1. CDR3 length: 18 residues. The ends lost 1 base at V and 3 bases at J; junction bases unmatched: 12. Germline CDR1 reads LNHDA; CDR2 reads SQIVND (reference sequence). CDR3 amino acids: CASSIVSEGTGRTDTQYF. Written as DNA, the CDR3 is TGTGCCAGTAGTATAGTAAGTGAGGGGACAGGTCGAACAGATACGCAGTATTTT.

The rearrangement uses TRBV28 and TRBJ2-3, with 7 bases fitting TRBD2. This CDR3 has 18 residues. Germline loops: CDR1 MDHEN, CDR2 SYDVKM. The V gene end was trimmed by 5 bases and the J gene end by 2 bases; junction bases not matched to a gene: 16. For the CDR3, the DNA is TGTGCCAGCAGTCTCGAGAATTATTTAGCGGGCTTCACAGATACGCAGTATTTT. Amino acids: CASSLENYLAGFTDTQYF.

The genes are TRBV5-8 and TRBJ2-5; 9 positions match TRBD1. The CDR3 runs to 18 residues. After removal of 8 bases from V and 0 bases from J, the junction contained 17 bases not matched to a gene. Germline-derived CDR1 and CDR2 are SGHTS and YDEGEE. The CDR3 DNA follows: TGTGCCAGTAACCTCCGGACAGGGGAGGCTGGGTACCAAGAGACCCAGTACTTC. Its translation is CASNLRTGEAGYQETQYF.

For the CDR3, the DNA is TGTGCCAGCAGCTTGGAGGTGGGGAGAATCTCCTACGAGCAGTACTTC. Its protein product is CASSLEVGRISYEQYF. The chain links TRBV5-6 to TRBJ2-7, with a tentative D call TRBD2 (5 bases). Germline V lookup: CDR1 SGHDT, CDR2 YYEEEE. The V and J ends lost 0 bases and 0 bases respectively, with 13 bases between them. The CDR3 totals 16 residues.

This chain links TRBV30 with TRBJ1-5; a weak D match, TRBD1 (6 bases). This CDR3 comprises 17 residues. V was clipped by 0 bases and J by 1 base, with 16 bases between them. Per the germline V gene, CDR1 is GTSNPN and CDR2 is SVGIG (reference sequence). This CDR3 reads CAWSVPAGGLSNQPQHF. The CDR3 nucleotides are TGTGCCTGGAGTGTACCGGCGGGGGGCCTCAGCAATCAGCCCCAGCATTTT.

This clone is a singleton in its sample. No DNA is shown, since the ends of the CDR3 on it are uncertain; the CDR3 is the one TCRdb lists. The J gene is TRBJ1-2, the V gene TRBV12-3 or TRBV12-4; the listed D gene, TRBD1, was not tested against the DNA. The CDR3 numbers 13 amino acids, ends counted. The CDR3 spells CASSLVGQGIGTF.

The chain uses TRBV5-1 and TRBJ1-1; D remains unclear. Trimming cost V 4 bases and J 8 bases, with 18 bases left between them. The CDR3 spans 14 residues. Germline assignment: CDR1 SGHRS and CDR2 YFSETQ. The CDR3 DNA follows: TGCGCCAGCAGCCCGGGATATGGCTCTACCGAAGCTTTCTTT. As protein: CASSPGYGSTEAFF. The full variable domain, in which reference TRBV5-1 and TRBJ1-1 provide the parts outside the CDR3, is KAGVTQTPRYLIKTRGQQVTLSCSPISGHRSVSWYQQTPGQGLQFLFEYFSETQRNKGNFPGRFSGRQFSNSRSEMNVSTLELGDSALYLCASSPGYGSTEAFFGQGTRLTVV.

The chain carries TRBV6-5 and TRBJ2-7, with 9 nucleotides matching TRBD1. The CDR3 has 14 residues. J lost 3 bases, V lost 7 bases, and 7 bases had no gene match. Germline V gene data show CDR1 as MNHEY and CDR2 as SVGAGI. In DNA form, the CDR3 reads TGTGCCAGCACCTGGGACAGGGACGACTACGAGCAGTACTTC. Its protein is CASTWDRDDYEQYF.

The DNA for the CDR3 is TGTGCCAGCAGTTTTACCCGGTATGGCTACACCTTC. It is translated as CASSFTRYGYTF. The genes are TRBV28 and TRBJ1-2; unclear D gene. This CDR3 has 12 amino acids. V lost 3 bases, J lost 5 bases, and 7 bases lay in between. The germline V gene encodes CDR1 MDHEN and CDR2 SYDVKM.

The V gene is TRBV7-2, the J gene TRBJ1-2; possibly TRBD1 for D (5 bases). The V gene's germline CDR1 is SGHTA and CDR2 FQGNSA. With 1 base removed from V and 0 bases from J, the gap between germline ends came to 12 bases. The CDR3 length is 16 residues. The CDR3 loop reads CASSLGPRGANYGYTF. CDR3 coding DNA: TGTGCCAGCAGCTTAGGTCCCCGGGGCGCTAACTATGGCTACACCTTC.

This chain uses TRBV6-4 with TRBJ1-2, with 9 positions matching TRBD1. The trim removed 4 bases at V and 4 bases at J, leaving 7 bases unmatched. The CDR3 spans 15 residues. Germline CDR1 MRHNA, CDR2 SNTAGT. CDR3 amino acids: CASSALPGQGYGYTF. CDR3 sequence (DNA): TGTGCCAGCAGTGCATTACCGGGACAGGGCTATGGCTACACCTTC.

The V call is TRBV27, the J call TRBJ2-6; D unclear. Germline-derived CDR1 and CDR2 are MNHEY and SMNVEV (reference sequence). CDR3 length equals 13 residues. Trimming pared 5 bases from V and 4 bases from J, leaving 6 bases between. The CDR3 loop is CASSPSGANVLTF. The DNA for the CDR3 is TGTGCCAGCAGTCCCTCCGGGGCCAACGTCCTGACTTTC.

The chain combines TRBV2 with TRBJ2-2; D is ambiguous. The germline V and J ends were trimmed by 6 bases and 1 base, with 6 bases remaining between them. Looked up from germline, CDR1 is SNHLY and CDR2 is FYNNEI. CDR3 size: 13 residues. CDR3 loop: CASRNENTGELFF. CDR3 DNA: TGTGCCAGCAGAAACGAGAACACCGGGGAGCTGTTTTTT.

This clone was seen only once. The CDR3 sequence is CASSPNVGGGTDTQYF. Here the CDR3 DNA reads TGTGCCAGCAGCCCGAACGTAGGCGGGGGCACAGATACGCAGTATTTT. The gene calls are TRBV9 and TRBJ2-3, with a tentative D call TRBD2 (6 bases). CDR1 SGDLS and CDR2 YYNGEE come from the germline V gene. The CDR3 is made up of 16 amino acids. V was cut by 4 bases and J by 1 base, with 16 bases left in between.

The chain uses TRBV5-4 and TRBJ1-1; the D is unclear. Germline values: CDR1 SGHNT, CDR2 YYREEE (reference sequence). CDR3 length: 12 amino acids. Trimming removed 6 bases from V and 1 base from J, with 7 bases in between. Written as DNA, the CDR3 is TGTGCCAGCACCGGTCCGAACACTGAAGCTTTCTTT. Protein sequence: CASTGPNTEAFF. The variable domain in full, with the rest retrieved from reference TRBV5-4 and TRBJ1-1, is ETGVTQSPTHLIKTRGQQVTLRCSSQSGHNTVSWYQQALGQGPQFIFQYYREEENGRGNFPPRFSGLQFPNYSSELNVNALELDDSALYLCASTGPNTEAFFGQGTRLTVV.

This clone appeared a single time. V is TRBV5-5 and J is TRBJ1-2; 9 bases are shared with TRBD1. Germline V lookup: CDR1 SGHKS, CDR2 YYEKEE (reference sequence). The CDR3 is 16 amino acids. With 2 bases clipped from V and 5 bases from J, the junction kept 10 bases outside the gene matches. CDR3 sequence reads: CASSLPSGTGRYGYTF. In DNA, the CDR3 is TGTGCCAGCAGCTTACCTTCCGGGACAGGGAGGTATGGCTACACCTTC.

V is TRBV4-1 and J is TRBJ1-6; possible D gene TRBD1, 5 bases. CDR3 length: 15 residues. From germline, CDR1 is MGHRA and CDR2 YSYEKL. V lost 4 bases, J lost 9 bases, and 16 bases lay in between. CDR3 sequence: CASSRGLAGSSPLHF. The CDR3 DNA is TGCGCCAGCAGCCGTGGTCTGGCAGGGAGTTCACCCCTCCACTTT.

The chain recombines TRBV6-1 with TRBJ1-2; D is unresolved. CDR1 and CDR2 from the germline V gene are MNHNS and SASEGT. The length of the CDR3 is 14 residues. V was trimmed by 1 base and J by 0 bases, leaving 6 bases between them. CDR3 sequence (DNA): TGTGCCAGCAGTGAAGGGAACGCTAACTATGGCTACACCTTC. It yields the protein CASSEGNANYGYTF.

The V gene is TRBV7-6, the J gene TRBJ2-2, with TRBD1 identical over 8 bases. From germline, CDR1 is SGHVS and CDR2 FNYEAQ. CDR3 size: 17 residues. Trimming took 1 base from V and 4 from J; bases not matched to a gene: 8. CDR3 amino acids: CASSLGPTGESTGELFF. The CDR3, as DNA: TGTGCCAGCAGCTTAGGGCCGACAGGGGAGAGCACCGGGGAGCTGTTTTTT. The complete variable domain, with remaining parts taken from reference TRBV7-6 and TRBJ2-2, reads GAGVSQSPRYKVTKRGQDVALRCDPISGHVSLYWYRQALGQGPEFLTYFNYEAQQDKSGLPNDRFSAERPEGSISTLTIQRTEQRDSAMYRCASSLGPTGESTGELFFGEGSRLTVL.

The J gene is TRBJ1-1, the V gene TRBV19; 9 bases align to TRBD1. There are 13 residues in the CDR3. After removal of 7 bases from V and 6 bases from J, the junction contained 6 bases not matched to a gene. Germline CDR1 reads LNHDA; CDR2 reads SQIVND (reference sequence). The chain's CDR3 is CASNTGGISEAFF. In DNA, the CDR3 is TGTGCCAGTAACACAGGGGGCATTTCTGAAGCTTTCTTT.

The chain uses TRBV19 and TRBJ1-3; D may be TRBD1 (6 bases). V lost 5 bases, J lost 1 base, and 18 bases lay in between. Germline CDR1 and CDR2: LNHDA and SQIVND (reference sequence). The CDR3 consists of 17 residues. The CDR3 DNA sequence: TGTGCCAGTAGTGATCCCGGGGGGCAGGGGTCTGGAAACACCATATATTTT. Protein product: CASSDPGGQGSGNTIYF.

The chain recombines TRBV19 with TRBJ2-1, with D perhaps TRBD1 (6 bases). From germline, CDR1 is LNHDA and CDR2 SQIVND (reference sequence). V gave up 4 bases and J gave up 8 bases, with 12 bases separating them. There are 13 residues in the CDR3. CDR3 protein: CASSTQQGDEQFF. DNA for the CDR3: TGTGCCAGTAGTACCCAACAGGGAGATGAGCAGTTCTTC.

The V and J genes are TRBV7-2 and TRBJ1-2, with D unclear. The V end was cut by 2 bases, the J end by 4 bases, with 14 bases between. The CDR3 runs to 15 residues. Germline-derived CDR1 and CDR2 are SGHTA and FQGNSA. In DNA form, the CDR3 reads TGTGCCAGCAGCTTATCCCCCGGAGAGGGCTATGGCTACACCTTC. Translation gives CASSLSPGEGYGYTF. Complete variable domain (other parts from reference TRBV7-2 and TRBJ1-2): GAGVSQSPSNKVTEKGKDVELRCDPISGHTALYWYRQSLGQGLEFLIYFQGNSAPDKSGLPSDRFSAERTGGSVSTLTIQRTQQEDSAVYLCASSLSPGEGYGYTFGSGTRLTVV.

This clone showed up just once. The chain carries TRBV7-2 and TRBJ2-1; 10 bases match TRBD1. J gave up 6 bases and V 5 bases, and 4 bases lay outside the gene matches. The CDR3 totals 14 residues. Germline V gene sequence: CDR1 SGHTA, CDR2 FQGNSA. CDR3 DNA sequence: TGTGCCAGCAGCCCCAGGACAGGGGGCAATGAGCAGTTCTTC. Translated, it gives CASSPRTGGNEQFF.